Following are 20 T cell receptor beta chains from one sample sequenced in a study of blood T cell repertoires in COVID-19. Sequencing was performed with immunoSEQ multiplex PCR; in TCRdb, only in-frame clones are kept and a portion is missing. Among 210,000 or so clones listed, 70% to 90% were seen once. Sequenced material: peripheral blood. The receptors come from a woman aged 40 to 50 who had recovered from COVID-19.

The chain uses TRBV29-1 and TRBJ2-2; TRBD2 agrees at 14 bases. V shed 7 bases and J 6 bases; nucleotides not matched to a gene: 13. The CDR3 totals 17 residues. Germline V gene sequence: CDR1 SQVTM, CDR2 ANQGSEA. CDR3 in amino acids: CSALGTSGRMGSGELFF. CDR3 in DNA: TGCAGCGCCCTTGGGACTAGCGGGAGAATGGGATCCGGGGAGCTGTTTTTT.

Written as DNA, the CDR3 is TGTGCCAGTAGTGGGACTAGCGGGAGCTCCCCTTACAATGAGCAGTTCTTC. Translated, it gives CASSGTSGSSPYNEQFF. The rearrangement links TRBV19 to TRBJ2-1; 14 bases fit TRBD2. V trimming: 5 bases; J trimming: 4 bases; junction bases outside the gene matches: 7. CDR1 LNHDA and CDR2 SQIVND come from the germline V gene (reference sequence). CDR3 length equals 17 residues.

The chain combines TRBV7-8 with TRBJ1-4, with D tentatively TRBD1 (5 bases). V was shortened by 5 bases and J by 0 bases, with 10 bases between the two germline ends. Germline assignment: CDR1 SGHVS and CDR2 FQNEAQ. This CDR3 spans 15 amino acids. CDR3 DNA sequence: TGTGCCAGCAGCCCGTGGACATCAACTAATGAAAAACTGTTTTTT. Protein product: CASSPWTSTNEKLFF.

This chain links TRBV7-3 with TRBJ2-1, with D possibly matching TRBD1 (8 bases). CDR1 is SGHTA, CDR2 FQGTGA, per germline. V dropped 8 bases and J dropped 7 bases, with 21 bases sitting between them. The CDR3 runs 15 residues. CDR3 amino acids: CASSQGGRTQNEQFF. In nucleotides, the CDR3 is TGTGCCAGCTCACAGGGGGGGAGGACCCAAAATGAGCAGTTCTTC. The variable domain in full, completed from reference TRBV7-3 and TRBJ2-1, reads GAGVSQTPSNKVTEKGKYVELRCDPISGHTALYWYRQSLGQGPEFLIYFQGTGAADDSGLPNDRFFAVRPEGSVSTLKIQRTERGDSAVYLCASSQGGRTQNEQFFGPGTRLTVL.

V gene TRBV5-1 combines with J gene TRBJ2-3, with no clear D. There are 12 residues in the CDR3. Trimming took off 4 bases at V and 6 bases at J, with 9 bases between the two ends. Germline values: CDR1 SGHRS, CDR2 YFSETQ. The CDR3 region has the DNA TGCGCCAGCAGCCCAGCGATGGATACGCAGTATTTT. Its protein is CASSPAMDTQYF.

The rearrangement links TRBV5-1 to TRBJ2-2; 10 bases are shared with TRBD1. The CDR3 totals 16 residues. Trimming removed 0 bases from V and 3 bases from J; junction bases left unmatched: 2. CDR1 and CDR2 from the germline V gene are SGHRS and YFSETQ. CDR3 residues: CASSLDGQGDTGELFF. CDR3 nucleotide sequence: TGCGCCAGCAGCTTGGATGGACAGGGGGACACCGGGGAGCTGTTTTTT.

In its sample, this clone was seen once. V usage is TRBV15 and J usage is TRBJ2-5; D gene uncertain. The length of the CDR3 is 15 residues. CDR1 LNHNV and CDR2 YYDKDF come from the germline V gene (reference sequence). The germline V and J ends were trimmed by 0 bases and 4 bases, with 12 bases remaining between them. CDR3 nucleotide sequence: TGTGCCACCAGCAGAGATTTAAGCCGTGCAGAGACCCAGTACTTC. This gives the protein CATSRDLSRAETQYF.

V gene TRBV30 combines with J gene TRBJ1-2; weak D call: TRBD1 (5 bases). The germline V gene has CDR1 GTSNPN and CDR2 SVGIG (reference sequence). V was clipped by 1 base and J by 5 bases, with 11 bases between them. CDR3 length: 13 amino acids. The CDR3 here is CAWSEGPGYGYTF. Written as DNA, the CDR3 is TGTGCCTGGAGTGAGGGCCCAGGGTATGGCTACACCTTC.

The chain links TRBV3-1 (or the pseudogene TRBV3-2) to TRBJ1-1, with D tentatively TRBD1 (5 bases). The CDR3 runs 17 residues. V lost 1 base and J lost 6, with 21 bases in between. Germline V gives CDR1 LGHDT, CDR2 YNNKEL (reference sequence). The CDR3 here is CASSQAASLLPGAEAFF. CDR3 sequence (DNA): TGTGCCAGCAGCCAAGCCGCCAGTCTCCTACCGGGGGCTGAAGCTTTCTTT.

The rearrangement links TRBV27 to TRBJ1-1, with D perhaps TRBD1 (5 bases). The ends were cut back, 2 bases at V and 2 bases at J, with 9 bases in the middle. Germline V gene sequence: CDR1 MNHEY, CDR2 SMNVEV (reference sequence). This CDR3 has 14 amino acids. CDR3 nucleotide sequence: TGTGCCAGCAGTTTACGGGGGAAAAACACTGAAGCTTTCTTT. Protein product: CASSLRGKNTEAFF.

V usage is TRBV5-1 and J usage is TRBJ2-2; 7 bases are shared with TRBD2. Looked up from germline, CDR1 is SGHRS and CDR2 is YFSETQ. The CDR3 has 16 amino acids. J lost 6 bases, V lost 0 bases, and 8 bases had no gene match. The CDR3 coding sequence is TGCGCCAGCAGCTTGGCTTTAACTAGCGTTCCCGGGGAGCTGTTTTTT. The encoded protein is CASSLALTSVPGELFF.

The chain employs TRBV19 and TRBJ1-5; 7 nucleotides match TRBD1. Germline assignment: CDR1 LNHDA and CDR2 SQIVND (reference sequence). The CDR3 consists of 13 residues. Trimming took 6 bases from V and 3 from J; bases not matched to a gene: 2. CDR3 DNA: TGTGCCAGTAGGGGACAGACCAATCAGCCCCAGCATTTT. The encoded protein is CASRGQTNQPQHF.

The chain links TRBV5-4 to TRBJ1-1; D is perhaps TRBD1 (6 bases). Germline V gene sequence: CDR1 SGHNT, CDR2 YYREEE (reference sequence). Trimming took 3 bases from V and 6 from J, leaving 12 bases between them. The CDR3 totals 13 residues. Here the CDR3 reads CASSWGGTPEAFF. The DNA of the CDR3 is TGTGCCAGCAGCTGGGGGGGGACACCTGAAGCTTTCTTT. Filled out from reference TRBV5-4 and TRBJ1-1, the complete variable domain reads ETGVTQSPTHLIKTRGQQVTLRCSSQSGHNTVSWYQQALGQGPQFIFQYYREEENGRGNFPPRFSGLQFPNYSSELNVNALELDDSALYLCASSWGGTPEAFFGQGTRLTVV.

This clone was recorded once. The chain uses TRBV6-6 and TRBJ2-2, with D maybe TRBD2 (7 bases). The CDR3 totals 16 residues. The V gene's germline CDR1 is MNHNY and CDR2 SVGAGI (reference sequence). V lost 3 bases, J lost 1 base, and 12 bases lay in between. CDR3 bases: TGTGCCAGCAGTTATATGAGGGGGGGGAACACCGGGGAGCTGTTTTTT. Residues: CASSYMRGGNTGELFF.

V is TRBV6-5 and J is TRBJ1-2; D uncertain. Germline assignment: CDR1 MNHEY and CDR2 SVGAGI. Deletions cut 6 bases from V and 3 bases from J, with 8 bases between. The CDR3 has 12 residues. The CDR3 DNA is TGTGCCAGCAGCGCCGGAGACTATGGCTACACCTTC. It translates to CASSAGDYGYTF.

This clone has just a few counts. Other DNA sequences of this sample code for an identical CDR3. The gene calls are TRBV30 and TRBJ1-1, with D possibly being TRBD1 (5 bases). There are 13 residues in the CDR3. Germline values: CDR1 GTSNPN, CDR2 SVGIG (reference sequence). V shed 2 bases and J shed 2 bases, with 9 bases lying between them. For the CDR3, the DNA is TGTGCCTGGAGTAGGGGCCTAAACACTGAAGCTTTCTTT. Translation: CAWSRGLNTEAFF.

The chain has TRBV28 and TRBJ1-5, with a possible D match to TRBD1 (5 bases). The CDR3 covers 14 residues. From germline, CDR1 is MDHEN and CDR2 SYDVKM. Trimming took 2 bases from V and 6 from J, leaving 11 bases between them. The CDR3 protein is CASSLVRGSQPQHF. The CDR3 nucleotides read TGTGCCAGCAGTTTAGTCCGGGGGAGTCAGCCCCAGCATTTT.

The genes are TRBV7-9 and TRBJ2-5, with D tentatively TRBD2 (5 bases). This CDR3 contains 14 residues. Germline CDR1 SEHNR, CDR2 FQNEAQ (reference sequence). Trimming removed 1 base at V and 5 bases at J, with 11 bases between. The DNA for the CDR3 is TGTGCCAGCAGCTTAGTATCGGGGATGGAGACCCAGTACTTC. Amino acid sequence: CASSLVSGMETQYF.

J is TRBJ2-5 and V is TRBV7-2; D perhaps matches TRBD2 (6 bases). This CDR3 is 14 amino acids long. The germline V and J ends were trimmed by 1 base and 3 bases, with 9 bases remaining between them. Germline V gene data show CDR1 as SGHTA and CDR2 as FQGNSA. Here the CDR3 reads CASSLGASEETQYF. CDR3 bases: TGTGCCAGCAGCTTAGGGGCTAGCGAAGAGACCCAGTACTTC.

The J gene is TRBJ2-7, the V gene TRBV12-3 or TRBV12-4; D perhaps matches TRBD2 (6 bases). V lost 8 bases and J 1 base, leaving 12 bases between the germline ends. This CDR3 region has 13 residues. CDR3 in DNA: TGTGCCAGCTCAATGGGGGGATCCTACGAGCAGTACTTC. This sequence encodes CASSMGGSYEQYF.